This T cell receptor (beta chain) was obtained from a study of cytomegalovirus exposure and HLA in healthy donors. Across the whole study: When 398 donors were genotyped, about 80% of them were found to fall in the Caucasian-associated ancestry cluster.

The V and J ends lost 2 bases and 1 base respectively, with 2 bases between them. The CDR3 runs to 12 residues. CDR1 is SGHTA, CDR2 FQGNSA, per germline. PCR employed 60 Vbeta and 13 Jbeta primers. Sequenced by immunoSEQ multiplex PCR; TCRdb stores in-frame clones only, minus some. The data show fewer than 250,000 clones, roughly 80% seen once. The clonotype was recovered from a woman aged 25-40 years in good health and CMV-seropositive. The chain uses TRBV7-2 and TRBJ2-5; D unresolved. The sequencing input was PBMCs. The DNA of the CDR3 is TGTGCCAGCAGCTTACTCCAAGAGACCCAGTACTTC. Protein product: CASSLLQETQYF.